This TCR beta chain was found in a study of blood T cell repertoires in COVID-19. Study-level information: Samples representing acute and convalescent COVID-19 were sourced from the United States, Italy and Spain. T cells, B-cell-depleted T cells, or PBMCs supplied cDNA or gDNA.

The assay was immunoSEQ multiplex PCR, and TCRdb's table has in-frame clones only and misses some. Of 44,000 or so clones in the sample, about 83% were seen once. Germline CDR1 LNHDA, CDR2 SQIVND (reference sequence). The CDR3 covers 14 residues. Trimming removed 6 bases from V and 5 bases from J, with 14 bases in between. The source material was peripheral blood. The source of this sequence is a man of 80 years or more in a cohort sampled during active COVID-19. This sequence joins TRBV19 and TRBJ1-5; D is perhaps TRBD1 (6 bases). The CDR3 sequence is CASRATGWDQPQHF. In nucleotides, the CDR3 is TGTGCCAGTAGAGCAACAGGGTGGGATCAGCCCCAGCATTTT.